These 30 T cell receptor beta chains were sequenced from one sample in a study of T cell changes during pregnancy in multiple sclerosis. The data were produced by immunoSEQ multiplex PCR, yet TCRdb's version contains in-frame clones alone and is incomplete. The profile shows 50,000 to 70,000 clones, roughly 91% of them singletons. This specimen consisted of peripheral blood, obtained after pregnancy. The source is a female donor in good health, enrolled as a control in a pregnancy study.

The rearrangement uses TRBV7-9 and TRBJ2-7; no reliable D call. Germline V lookup: CDR1 SEHNR, CDR2 FQNEAQ (reference sequence). The CDR3 is made up of 13 amino acids. Trimming pared 5 bases from V and 5 bases from J, leaving 13 bases between. As DNA, the CDR3 is TGTGCCAGCAGCCGGTGGTTGAATGACGAGCAGTACTTC. Translated, it gives CASSRWLNDEQYF.

This clone is a singleton in its sample. The chain employs TRBV4-1 and TRBJ1-2, with no clear D. V shed 4 bases and J shed 1 base, with 7 bases lying between them. Germline V gene lookup returns CDR1 MGHRA and CDR2 YSYEKL. CDR3 size: 13 residues. CDR3 DNA: TGCGCCAGCAGCCGAGGGAGTAACTATGGCTACACCTTC. It codes for CASSRGSNYGYTF.

This chain connects TRBV5-1 to TRBJ1-5; 9 bases are shared with TRBD1. This CDR3 region has 20 residues. The V gene end was trimmed by 2 bases and the J gene end by 0 bases; junction bases not matched to a gene: 15. Germline values: CDR1 SGHRS, CDR2 YFSETQ. CDR3: CASSFLIADRGYYSNQPQHF. The CDR3 DNA reads TGCGCCAGCAGCTTTTTAATAGCGGACAGGGGATATTATAGCAATCAGCCCCAGCATTTT.

This clone appeared a single time. The V gene is TRBV4-3, the J gene TRBJ1-1, with D hard to call. The CDR3 spans 15 residues. Germline V CDR1 and CDR2: LGHNA, YSLEER. V lost 3 bases to trimming and J lost 0 bases, with 11 bases between them. The CDR3: CASSQGLTLNTEAFF. CDR3 DNA: TGCGCCAGCAGCCAGGGCCTTACCCTGAACACTGAAGCTTTCTTT.

The gene calls are TRBV18 and TRBJ1-2; TRBD1 matches at 9 bases. The CDR3 loop spans 14 amino acids. Losses at the gene ends were 3 bases for V and 6 bases for J; bases not matched to a gene: 5. The V gene's germline CDR1 is KGHSH and CDR2 LQKENI. This chain's CDR3 is CASSPGQGINGYTF. The DNA of the CDR3 is TGTGCCAGCTCACCGGGACAGGGAATTAATGGCTACACCTTC.

The J gene is TRBJ2-3, the V gene TRBV9; D unresolved. CDR1 SGDLS and CDR2 YYNGEE come from the germline V gene. The V and J ends lost 4 bases and 5 bases respectively, with 5 bases between them. The CDR3 is 11 amino acids. CDR3: CASSPGDTQYF. The DNA for the CDR3 is TGTGCCAGCAGCCCGGGAGATACGCAGTATTTT.

The chain combines TRBV4-3 with TRBJ1-1, with D uncertain. Germline V lookup: CDR1 LGHNA, CDR2 YSLEER. This CDR3 spans 15 amino acids. V lost 1 base to trimming and J lost 3 bases, with 12 bases between them. The CDR3 protein is CASSQASSGHTEAFF. For the CDR3, the DNA is TGCGCCAGCAGCCAAGCATCTTCGGGTCACACTGAAGCTTTCTTT.

This clone was seen once. The chain links TRBV4-3 to TRBJ2-5; TRBD1 agrees at 11 bases. Germline CDR1 LGHNA, CDR2 YSLEER. The CDR3 length is 15 residues. With V trimmed by 2 bases and J by 4 bases, 3 bases remained unmatched. The CDR3 reads CASSQRTGGGETQYF. Written as DNA, the CDR3 is TGCGCCAGCAGCCAAAGGACAGGGGGCGGAGAGACCCAGTACTTC.

The DNA for the CDR3 is TGCGCCAGCAGCCAACCGGGGACGGAGGGAGAAAAACTGTTTTTT. This gives the protein CASSQPGTEGEKLFF. V usage is TRBV4-3 and J usage is TRBJ1-4, with TRBD1 as a possible D gene (5 bases). Trimming took 2 bases from V and 8 from J, leaving 15 bases between them. Germline CDR1 and CDR2: LGHNA and YSLEER. The CDR3 has 15 residues.

The genes are TRBV11-1 and TRBJ2-7, with TRBD1 matching 8 bases. The V and J ends lost 6 bases and 0 bases, in that order; junction bases with no gene match: 4. The CDR3 runs to 14 residues. CDR1 is SGHAT and CDR2 is FQDESV in the germline V gene (reference sequence). DNA for the CDR3: TGTGCCAGCAGGTATACAGGGGGCTCCTACGAGCAGTACTTC. Protein sequence: CASRYTGGSYEQYF.

The chain combines TRBV7-8 with TRBJ2-7; 10 bases match TRBD1. This CDR3 contains 15 residues. Germline loops: CDR1 SGHVS, CDR2 FQNEAQ. The ends lost 5 bases at V and 3 bases at J; junction bases unmatched: 7. CDR3 sequence reads: CASSDLRDRGYEQYF. The DNA of the CDR3 is TGTGCCAGCAGCGATCTCCGGGACAGGGGCTACGAGCAGTACTTC.

The V gene is TRBV5-8, the J gene TRBJ1-2; no clear D gene. V lost 2 bases, J lost 0 bases, and 17 bases lay in between. Looked up from germline, CDR1 is SGHTS and CDR2 is YDEGEE. The CDR3 length is 17 residues. CDR3 in DNA: TGTGCCAGCAGCTTTCGGGAGCGGCGGCAGTCTAACTATGGCTACACCTTC. Translated, it gives CASSFRERRQSNYGYTF.

The chain has TRBV11-3 and TRBJ1-6, with D possibly TRBD1 on 5 matching bases. CDR1 SGHNT and CDR2 YENEEA come from the germline V gene. V lost 5 bases and J lost 10, with 21 bases in between. The CDR3 is 16 residues long. CDR3: CASSDDSWKGESPLHF. CDR3 sequence (DNA): TGTGCCAGCAGCGACGATTCTTGGAAAGGGGAATCACCCCTCCACTTT. Combining the CDR3 with reference TRBV11-3 and TRBJ1-6 gives the whole variable domain EAGVVQSPRYKIIEKKQPVAFWCNPISGHNTLYWYLQNLGQGPELLIRYENEEAVDDSQLPKDRFSAERLKGVDSTLKIQPAELGDSAVYLCASSDDSWKGESPLHFGNGTRLTVT.

V is TRBV7-9 and J is TRBJ2-1; D unclear. Germline CDR1 reads SEHNR; CDR2 reads FQNEAQ (reference sequence). The CDR3 totals 14 residues. Trimming pared 0 bases from V and 7 bases from J, leaving 10 bases between. The CDR3 nucleotides read TGTGCCAGCAGCTTAGCGCTGACACCTAATGAGCAGTTCTTC. Translated, it gives CASSLALTPNEQFF.

The V call is TRBV19, the J call TRBJ2-7, with D perhaps matching TRBD2 (6 bases). V was clipped by 7 bases and J by 4 bases, with 17 bases between them. From germline, CDR1 is LNHDA and CDR2 SQIVND (reference sequence). The CDR3 runs 14 residues. This chain's CDR3 is CASTRSGRGYEQYF. The DNA for the CDR3 is TGTGCCAGTACCAGGTCGGGGCGGGGATACGAGCAGTACTTC.

Points on this clone: A junction boundary mismatches the germline segment, possibly from a read error. The chain employs TRBV29-1 and TRBJ1-1; the match to TRBD1 covers 8 bases. Germline V CDR1 and CDR2: SQVTM, ANQGSEA. The CDR3 extends over 17 amino acids. CDR3 sequence: CSVVGNRGTIVNTKAFF. The CDR3 nucleotides are TGCAGCGTTGTTGGTAACAGGGGGACTATCGTGAACACTAAAGCTTTCTTT.

The gene calls are TRBV4-3 and TRBJ1-4; 8 bases are shared with TRBD1. The CDR3 totals 16 residues. Losses at the gene ends were 4 bases for V and 6 bases for J; bases not matched to a gene: 10. Germline-derived CDR1 and CDR2 are LGHNA and YSLEER. CDR3 DNA sequence: TGCGCCAGCAGCCTCGACAGGGGCCTTAGAGATGAAAAACTGTTTTTT. Translating gives CASSLDRGLRDEKLFF.

V is TRBV6-5 and J is TRBJ1-1; TRBD1 aligns across 7 bases. Germline CDR1 reads MNHEY; CDR2 reads SVGAGI. With 4 bases clipped from V and 0 bases from J, the junction kept 8 bases outside the gene matches. The CDR3 loop spans 16 amino acids. CDR3 DNA: TGTGCCAGCAGTTCCCCGGGACAGCCCATGAACACTGAAGCTTTCTTT. This gives the protein CASSSPGQPMNTEAFF.

The chain employs TRBV5-1 and TRBJ1-1; D gene ambiguous. CDR1 is SGHRS, CDR2 YFSETQ, per germline. CDR3 size: 17 residues. Trimming removed 0 bases at V and 1 base at J, with 16 bases between. The CDR3 loop reads CASSLGREDRENTEAFF. The DNA of the CDR3 is TGCGCCAGCAGCTTGGGAAGGGAAGATCGGGAGAACACTGAAGCTTTCTTT.

In this sample, this clone turned up a few times. This rearrangement joins TRBV6-5 to TRBJ1-1; 7 nucleotides line up with TRBD1. Germline V lookup: CDR1 MNHEY, CDR2 SVGAGI. V was pared by 5 bases and J by 2 bases, with 8 bases of the junction left unmatched. This CDR3 region has 15 residues. CDR3 in amino acids: CASSTTGEINTEAFF. The CDR3 DNA reads TGTGCCAGCAGTACAACAGGGGAAATTAACACTGAAGCTTTCTTT.

This chain joins TRBV13 and TRBJ2-7, with D tentatively TRBD1 (6 bases). Deletions cut 4 bases from V and 2 bases from J, with 12 bases between. The CDR3 extends over 14 amino acids. Per the germline V gene, CDR1 is PRHDT and CDR2 is FYEKMQ (reference sequence). CDR3: CASSSQGTTYEQYF. DNA of the CDR3: TGTGCCAGCAGCTCGCAGGGGACCACCTACGAGCAGTACTTC.

The chain carries TRBV18 and TRBJ1-1; D possibly corresponds to TRBD1 (5 bases). The V end was cut by 3 bases, the J end by 3 bases, with 11 bases between. The CDR3 is made up of 14 amino acids. The germline V gene has CDR1 KGHSH and CDR2 LQKENI. This CDR3 is CASSPGGSDTEAFF. For the CDR3, the DNA is TGTGCCAGCTCACCCGGGGGATCAGACACTGAAGCTTTCTTT.

The chain couples TRBV4-1 to TRBJ2-3; 7 bases agree with TRBD2. V gave up 2 bases and J gave up 5 bases; unmatched junction bases: 10. Germline lookup yields CDR1 MGHRA and CDR2 YSYEKL. The CDR3 has 16 amino acids. The CDR3 reads CASSQPGRRDQDTQYF. DNA for the CDR3: TGCGCCAGCAGCCAACCCGGGAGGAGGGACCAAGATACGCAGTATTTT.

This chain joins TRBV6-6 and TRBJ2-7; 9 bases map to TRBD1. The J segment lost 5 bases and the V segment lost 5 bases, leaving 10 bases of the junction unmatched. Germline V lookup: CDR1 MNHNY, CDR2 SVGAGI (reference sequence). The CDR3 extends over 15 amino acids. Written as DNA, the CDR3 is TGTGCCAGCAGTGACCGGGACAGGGAGGTCCACGAGCAGTACTTC. Amino acids: CASSDRDREVHEQYF.

J is TRBJ1-5 and V is TRBV27, with a possible D match to TRBD1 (5 bases). V lost 3 bases to trimming and J lost 0 bases, with 9 bases between them. The CDR3 runs 15 residues. CDR1 MNHEY and CDR2 SMNVEV come from the germline V gene (reference sequence). The CDR3 sequence: CASSFGAHSNQPQHF. The CDR3 DNA follows: TGTGCCAGCAGTTTTGGGGCACATAGCAATCAGCCCCAGCATTTT.

The CDR3 nucleotides read TGTGCCAGCAGCCCAGAATTCACTCCGGGCTCCTACAATGAGCAGTTCTTC. Translation: CASSPEFTPGSYNEQFF. The V call is TRBV4-2, the J call TRBJ2-1, with D unclear. Germline V gene lookup returns CDR1 LGHNA and CDR2 YNFKEQ. Trimming took off 4 bases at V and 0 bases at J, with 16 bases between the two ends. The CDR3 has 17 residues.

V and J are TRBV4-3 and TRBJ2-7; D is perhaps TRBD1 (5 bases). The germline gives CDR1 LGHNA, CDR2 YSLEER. Trimming took off 1 base at V and 1 base at J, with 17 bases between the two ends. The CDR3 contains 17 residues. Written as DNA, the CDR3 is TGCGCCAGCAGCCAAGTAATAAGCACAGGCCCTTCCTACGAGCAGTACTTC. Amino acids: CASSQVISTGPSYEQYF.

The V gene is TRBV29-1, the J gene TRBJ2-3, with D maybe TRBD1 (6 bases). The CDR3 runs to 14 residues. V was shortened by 5 bases and J by 2 bases, with 14 bases between the two germline ends. Germline lookup yields CDR1 SQVTM and CDR2 ANQGSEA. This chain's CDR3 is CSVTKQGTTDTQYF. The CDR3 coding sequence is TGCAGCGTTACTAAACAGGGAACCACAGATACGCAGTATTTT.

This sequence joins TRBV19 and TRBJ1-1; TRBD1 is a possible D gene (6 bases). Germline lookup yields CDR1 LNHDA and CDR2 SQIVND (reference sequence). Trimming took 5 bases from V and 1 from J, leaving 8 bases between them. The CDR3 runs 13 residues. The CDR3 coding sequence is TGTGCCAGTAGTGCACAGGGGAACACTGAAGCTTTCTTT. Protein: CASSAQGNTEAFF.

The chain carries TRBV18 and TRBJ2-7, with TRBD1 matching 9 bases. The CDR3 totals 14 residues. Per germline, CDR1 KGHSH and CDR2 LQKENI. V was pared by 3 bases and J by 6 bases, with 6 bases of the junction left unmatched. CDR3: CASSPGQGVSEQYF. The DNA of the CDR3 is TGTGCCAGCTCACCGGGACAGGGAGTAAGCGAGCAGTACTTC.